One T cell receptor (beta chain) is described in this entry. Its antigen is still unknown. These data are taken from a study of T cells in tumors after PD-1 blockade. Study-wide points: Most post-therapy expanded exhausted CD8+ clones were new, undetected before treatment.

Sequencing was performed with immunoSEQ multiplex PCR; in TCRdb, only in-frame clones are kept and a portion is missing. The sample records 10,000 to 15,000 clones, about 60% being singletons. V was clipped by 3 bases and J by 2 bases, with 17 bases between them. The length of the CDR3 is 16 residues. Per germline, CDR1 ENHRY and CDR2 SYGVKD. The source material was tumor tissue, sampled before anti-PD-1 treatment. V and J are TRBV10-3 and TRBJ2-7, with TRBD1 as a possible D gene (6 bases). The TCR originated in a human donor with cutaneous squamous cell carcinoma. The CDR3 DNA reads TGTGCCATCAGTGAAAGAGGACAGCCGGTAACCTACGAGCAGTACTTC. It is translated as CAISERGQPVTYEQYF.